These T cell receptor beta chains were read from a single sample in a study of blood T cell repertoires in COVID-19. The method was immunoSEQ multiplex PCR; TCRdb's version includes in-frame clones alone and lacks a portion of them. The table records about 98,000 clones, around 90% of them present only once. The specimen was peripheral blood. These receptors were taken from a woman between 50 and 59 years old with COVID-19, enrolled during active disease. Both conserved end residues are part of each CDR3. A D gene is named only where the DNA matches it firmly. Size values are once, few and many counts, or a class for expanded clones, and some rows have none.

>-|TRBJ1-1|TRBV5-1|once
TGCGCCAGCAGCTTGGATGACAGGCCGGCTTTCTTT
CASSLDDRPAFF
>TRBD2|TRBJ2-5|TRBV11-3|-
TGTGCCAGCAGCCAAAGGGGAGGGGTAGCGGACGAGACCCAGTACTTC
CASSQRGGVADETQYF
>-|TRBJ2-1|TRBV30|-
TGTGCCTGGAGCCCGACCAGGGTAAGCTCCTACAATGAGCAGTTCTTC
CAWSPTRVSSYNEQFF
>TRBD1|TRBJ1-2|TRBV30|-
TGTGCCTGGAGGAGGGACAGGGGGACCAGCTATGGCTACACCTTC
CAWRRDRGTSYGYTF
>-|TRBJ2-5|TRBV7-3|-
TGTGCCAGCAGCTTAGGCGTAGGAGGGTTGGAGACCCAGTACTTC
CASSLGVGGLETQYF
>-|TRBJ2-1|TRBV6-5|-
TGTGCCAGCAGGGCCTCGACTTGGAATGAGCAGTTCTTC
CASRASTWNEQFF
>TRBD1|TRBJ2-2|TRBV5-1|-
TGCGCCAGCAGCTTGGACGGACAGGGGCCCTTTGTCGGCACCGGGGAGCTGTTTTTT
CASSLDGQGPFVGTGELFF
>TRBD1|TRBJ1-4|TRBV19|-
TGTGCCAGTAGTATCTCACAGGGGGCACTGAGCCGGACTAATGAAAAACTGTTTTTT
CASSISQGALSRTNEKLFF
>-|TRBJ2-5|TRBV2|-
TGTGCCAGCACACGACAGCTCCAAGAGACCCAGTACTTC
CASTRQLQETQYF
>-|TRBJ2-5|TRBV5-1|-
TGCGCCAGCAGCTTGGGTGTGGAGAGTCGGCAAGAGACCCAGTACTTC
CASSLGVESRQETQYF
>-|TRBJ1-1|TRBV29-1|-
TGCAGCGTTGTAAGCGGGACGGCTAACACTGAAGCTTTCTTT
CSVVSGTANTEAFF
>TRBD1|TRBJ2-5|TRBV28|once
TGTGCCAGCAGTGTTTACTTAACAGGGGAGCAAGAGACCCAGTACTTC
CASSVYLTGEQETQYF
>-|TRBJ2-5|TRBV11-2|-
TGTGCCAGCAGCTTAACGGGAAAGGGAGAGACCCAGTACTTC
CASSLTGKGETQYF
>TRBD1|TRBJ2-2|TRBV3-1/TRBV3-2|-
TGTGCCAGCAGCCTGGGACAGGGGAACACCGGGGAGCTGTTTTTT
CASSLGQGNTGELFF
>TRBD1|TRBJ2-7|TRBV2|-
TGTGCCAGCGGCCCGGGGGACAGGGGGCCCGAGCAGTACTTC
CASGPGDRGPEQYF
>-|TRBJ2-1|TRBV7-7|-
TGTGCCAGCAGTTCCTTAGCGATGAGTACTATCAATGAGCAGTTCTTC
CASSSLAMSTINEQFF
>-|TRBJ1-1|TRBV6-2/TRBV6-3|-
TGTGCCAGCAGTTACCCTAGGGACACCCTCGAGGCTTTCTTT
CASSYPRDTLEAFF
>TRBD1|TRBJ1-2|TRBV5-5|once
TGTGCCAGCAGCTTGGAGGGACAGTTCTATGGCTACACCTTC
CASSLEGQFYGYTF
>TRBD1|TRBJ2-7|TRBV5-1|-
TGCGCCAGCAGCATCGGGACAGGGGGCTACGAGCAGTACTTC
CASSIGTGGYEQYF
>-|TRBJ2-7|TRBV6-5|few
TGTGCCAGCAGTTACTCGATTCAGGGCCACGAGCAGTACTTC
CASSYSIQGHEQYF
>-|TRBJ1-2|TRBV11-2|-
TGTGCCAGCAGCCCTGGACACTCTAACTATGGCTACACCTTC
CASSPGHSNYGYTF
>TRBD1|TRBJ1-1|TRBV18|-
TGTGCCAGCTCACCAGGACAGGATGGCACTGAAGCTTTCTTT
CASSPGQDGTEAFF
>-|TRBJ1-4|TRBV6-5|-
TGTGCCAGCAGTTACTCGAGCGGGGAGGATGAAAAACTGTTTTTT
CASSYSSGEDEKLFF
>-|TRBJ1-1|TRBV18|-
TGTGCCAGTGCGGGGGGGACCACTGAAGCTTTCTTT
CASAGGTTEAFF
>-|TRBJ1-3|TRBV30|-
TGTGCCTGGAGTGTAGGGACTAGAAACACCATATATTTT
CAWSVGTRNTIYF
>TRBD2|TRBJ2-1|TRBV7-3|once
TGTGCCAGCAGCCTTGGAGGGGTACTAGCGGGAAACAATGAGCAGTTCTTC
CASSLGGVLAGNNEQFF
>TRBD1|TRBJ1-2|TRBV12-3/TRBV12-4|-
TGTGCCAGCGCGGGGACAGTTGAAGGCTACACCTTC
CASAGTVEGYTF
>-|TRBJ2-6|TRBV28|once
TGTGCCAGCAGCACACCCTTGACAGCCGAATACCTCTCTGGGGCCAACGTCCTGACTTTC
CASSTPLTAEYLSGANVLTF
>-|TRBJ1-1|TRBV6-1|-
TGTGCCAGCATTCCGGTTATGAACACTGAAGCTTTCTTT
CASIPVMNTEAFF
>TRBD2|TRBJ2-7|TRBV4-2|-
TGTGCCAGCAGCCAAGGGCTAGGGACTAGCGGGGGCCCCGAGCAGTACTTC
CASSQGLGTSGGPEQYF
>TRBD1|TRBJ2-3|TRBV11-2|-
TGTGCCAGCAGCTTACCCCGGGACAGCCGTCGATATACGCAGTATTTT
CASSLPRDSRRYTQYF
>TRBD1|TRBJ1-2|TRBV29-1|-
TGCAGCGTCGGGGACAGACAATATGGCTACACCTTC
CSVGDRQYGYTF
>-|TRBJ1-5|TRBV6-5|-
TGTGCCAGCAGCCAAGGGGTATGGAGCAATCAGCCCCAGCATTTT
CASSQGVWSNQPQHF
>TRBD2|TRBJ2-2|TRBV7-9|-
TGTGCCAGCAGCTCCGGGACTAGCGGGAGAAACACCGGGGAGCTGTTTTTT
CASSSGTSGRNTGELFF
>TRBD2|TRBJ2-5|TRBV11-3|-
TGTGCCAGCACCCTCCGCGGGGGGGGTGAGACCCAGTACTTC
CASTLRGGGETQYF
>-|TRBJ2-1|TRBV29-1|-
TGCAGCGCTGTGCAGGGTGAATCTCGGGCTGAGCAGTTCTTC
CSAVQGESRAEQFF
>-|TRBJ2-2|TRBV2|-
TGTGCCAGCAGGCCAGGAGGGGGGGCGTTGTACGGGGAGCTGTTTTTT
CASRPGGGALYGELFF
>-|TRBJ2-5|TRBV3-1/TRBV3-2|once
TGTGCCAGCAGCTCCTCCTCCGGGATGCGGGAGACCCAGTACTTC
CASSSSSGMRETQYF
>TRBD2|TRBJ2-3|TRBV5-6|-
TGTGCCAGCAGAGCCCCCGGACTAGCGGGGGGGCCGCAAGATACGCAGTATTTT
CASRAPGLAGGPQDTQYF
>TRBD1|TRBJ1-4|TRBV27|-
TGTGCCAGCAGTTTAATACAGGGGGATGAAAAACTGTTTTTT
CASSLIQGDEKLFF